The 26 T cell receptor beta chains reported below all come from one sample, sequenced in a study of T-cell memory formation after mild COVID-19. TCRdb re-called the 5' RACE reads through MiXCR, storing one row per CDR3 protein. The sample includes 100,000 to 120,000 distinct CDR3 sequences, over 20% seen only once; the top ten take around 41%. The sequencing input was PBMCs or a T cell subset sorted from them (not recorded which). These receptors all stem from a man aged 18 to 30 who had mild COVID-19 (a few samples of this study predate the infection). Cell type and time point are not known.

This chain connects TRBV6-2 or TRBV6-3 to TRBJ2-1, with D hard to call. Looked up from germline, CDR1 is MNHEY and CDR2 is SVGEGT. The CDR3 totals 17 residues. V lost 7 bases and J 5 bases, leaving 24 bases between the germline ends. CDR3 protein: CASTRRARGVLNNEQFF. The CDR3 region has the DNA TGTGCCAGCACTCGTAGGGCCCGAGGCGTTTTGAACAATGAGCAGTTCTTC.

This clonotype was detected a few times. The CDR3 is CSAPGRDFYGYTF. CDR3 sequence (DNA): TGCAGTGCTCCGGGCCGAGATTTCTATGGCTACACCTTC. The chain joins TRBV20-1 to TRBJ1-2; D gene ambiguous. The germline gives CDR1 DFQATT, CDR2 SNEGSKA (reference sequence). V lost 5 bases and J lost 4, with 14 bases in between. The CDR3 sequence is 13 residues long.

This chain links TRBV13 with TRBJ2-7; D remains unclear. The CDR3 sequence is 15 residues long. CDR1 is PRHDT and CDR2 is FYEKMQ in the germline V gene (reference sequence). The V gene lost 0 bases and the J gene lost 2 bases, with 11 bases spanning the gap. The CDR3 is CASSLGLQAPYEQYV. CDR3 in DNA: TGTGCCAGCAGCTTAGGCCTGCAGGCCCCCTACGAGCAGTACGTC.

This clonotype was seen more than once but under ten times. CDR3 loop: CASRFAGQGVLGDYGYTF. CDR3 sequence (DNA): TGTGCCAGCAGGTTCGCGGGACAGGGGGTATTGGGCGACTATGGCTACACCTTC. J is TRBJ1-2 and V is TRBV5-5; 11 bases map to TRBD1. After removal of 5 bases from V and 3 bases from J, the junction contained 15 bases not matched to a gene. Germline-derived CDR1 and CDR2 are SGHKS and YYEKEE (reference sequence). The CDR3 is 18 amino acids.

J is TRBJ1-1 and V is TRBV6-6; D unresolved. V shed 0 bases and J shed 2 bases, with 10 bases lying between them. This CDR3 contains 15 residues. Germline V gene sequence: CDR1 MNHNY, CDR2 SVGAGI (reference sequence). The CDR3 region is CASSYSGQQNTEAFF. The CDR3 DNA reads TGTGCCAGCAGTTACTCCGGGCAGCAAAACACTGAAGCTTTCTTT.

There are a few counts of this clonotype. An end of the junction differs from the germline gene, which may be a read error. The chain employs TRBV4-3 and TRBJ2-1; D may be TRBD1 (5 bases). Per germline, CDR1 LGHNA and CDR2 YSLEER. The CDR3 spans 14 residues. CDR3 in amino acids: CASSQGSSYNEQFF. The CDR3 nucleotides read TGTGCCAGCAGTCAGGGAAGCTCCTACAATGAGCAGTTCTTC.

The chain has TRBV27 and TRBJ1-5; D possibly corresponds to TRBD1 (5 bases). V gave up 3 bases and J gave up 2 bases, with 17 bases separating them. CDR3 length equals 17 residues. Germline V gene sequence: CDR1 MNHEY, CDR2 SMNVEV (reference sequence). Here the CDR3 DNA reads TGTGCCAGCAGTTTCATCGCAGTTGAAGGGGGCAATCAGCCCCAGCATTTT. This translates into CASSFIAVEGGNQPQHF.

This clonotype showed up just once. The chain's CDR3 is CASSGDREAEAFF. CDR3 DNA: TGTGCCAGCAGTGGAGACAGGGAGGCTGAAGCTTTCTTT. This sequence joins TRBV2 and TRBJ1-1, with 7 bases identical to TRBD1. The germline V gene encodes CDR1 SNHLY and CDR2 FYNNEI. The length of the CDR3 is 13 residues. The junction had 5 bases not matched to a gene; V was cut back by 4 bases and J by 6 bases.

The chain recombines TRBV6-6 with TRBJ1-2, with unresolved D. Trimming shortened V by 2 bases and J by 0 bases, and 7 bases separated the two germline ends. The CDR3 runs to 14 residues. Germline CDR1 MNHNY, CDR2 SVGAGI (reference sequence). The chain's CDR3 is CASSYPRPNYGYTF. The CDR3 DNA reads as TGTGCCAGCAGTTACCCGAGACCTAACTATGGCTACACCTTC.

This clonotype turned up a few times. This rearrangement joins TRBV7-9 to TRBJ2-1; no clear D. CDR3 length: 12 residues. V was trimmed by 1 base and J by 5 bases, leaving 3 bases between them. CDR1 is SEHNR and CDR2 is FQNEAQ in the germline V gene (reference sequence). CDR3 bases: TGTGCCAGCAGCTTAGGCCACAATGAGCAGTTCTTC. Protein: CASSLGHNEQFF.

The sample holds a few counts of this clonotype. The rearrangement joins TRBV9 to TRBJ2-1, with 9 nucleotides matching TRBD1. Germline V gives CDR1 SGDLS, CDR2 YYNGEE. With V trimmed by 0 bases and J by 0 bases, 4 bases remained unmatched. There are 17 residues in the CDR3. The CDR3 loop reads CASSVALTGGSYNEQFF. DNA for the CDR3: TGTGCCAGCAGCGTAGCCTTGACAGGGGGCTCCTACAATGAGCAGTTCTTC.

The genes are TRBV6-2 or TRBV6-3 and TRBJ2-1; 10 positions agree with TRBD2. The CDR3 covers 14 residues. Germline V gene data show CDR1 as MNHEY and CDR2 as SVGEGT. V lost 6 bases and J lost 6; bases outside the gene matches: 5. The CDR3 here is CASSRGLASNEQFF. In DNA form, the CDR3 reads TGTGCCAGCAGCCGGGGACTAGCGAGCAATGAGCAGTTCTTC.

The chain joins TRBV29-1 to TRBJ2-5, with D possibly TRBD1 on 5 matching bases. The V gene's germline CDR1 is SQVTM and CDR2 ANQGSEA. This CDR3 comprises 15 residues. Trimming shortened V by 1 base and J by 5 bases, and 17 bases separated the two germline ends. The CDR3: CSVEGLGRPGETQYF. The DNA of the CDR3 is TGCAGCGTTGAAGGTCTGGGGCGCCCAGGCGAGACCCAGTACTTC.

This clonotype was counted between two and nine times. This chain connects TRBV7-9 to TRBJ2-2; TRBD1 aligns across 8 bases. V trimming: 6 bases; J trimming: 5 bases; junction bases outside the gene matches: 14. CDR3 size: 17 residues. In germline, CDR1 is SEHNR, CDR2 FQNEAQ (reference sequence). Here the CDR3 reads CASSPGTGIARTGELFF. In nucleotides, the CDR3 is TGTGCCAGCAGTCCCGGGACAGGAATCGCTAGGACCGGGGAGCTGTTTTTT.

This clonotype has only a few counts. The V gene is TRBV15, the J gene TRBJ2-7; D gene ambiguous. Germline V gives CDR1 LNHNV, CDR2 YYDKDF (reference sequence). This CDR3 is 12 amino acids long. V was pared by 0 bases and J by 5 bases, with 5 bases between. The DNA for the CDR3 is TGTGCCACCAGCAGAGATAGAAACGAGCAGTACGTC. Amino acid sequence: CATSRDRNEQYV.

The rearrangement joins TRBV10-1 to TRBJ2-4, with 10 positions matching TRBD1. The length of the CDR3 is 15 residues. Germline values: CDR1 WNHNN, CDR2 SYGVQD (reference sequence). J lost 5 bases, V lost 0 bases, and 1 base had no gene match. CDR3 bases: TGCGCCAGCAGTGAGTCGGGGACAGGGGAAAACATTCAGTACTTC. It specifies CASSESGTGENIQYF.

The rearrangement links TRBV6-1 to TRBJ2-5; D is uncertain. V was cut by 1 base and J by 5 bases, with 8 bases left in between. Per germline, CDR1 MNHNS and CDR2 SASEGT. The CDR3 loop spans 13 amino acids. The CDR3 is CASSEVFSETQYF. The CDR3 DNA sequence: TGTGCCAGCAGTGAAGTTTTCTCTGAGACCCAGTACTTC.

This chain connects TRBV4-3 to TRBJ2-1; perhaps TRBD1 as D (6 bases). Trimming removed 3 bases at V and 8 bases at J, with 14 bases between. This CDR3 has 14 residues. Germline CDR1 reads LGHNA; CDR2 reads YSLEER. CDR3 sequence: CASSQSLGADEQFF. The CDR3 bases are TGCGCCAGCAGCCAGAGTCTGGGGGCAGATGAGCAGTTCTTC.

The chain carries TRBV2 and TRBJ1-3; tentative D call: TRBD1 (6 bases). Trimming left V 6 bases short and J 8 bases short, with 20 bases between. The germline gives CDR1 SNHLY, CDR2 FYNNEI. There are 15 residues in the CDR3. In DNA, the CDR3 is TGTGCCAGCAGCACGTCGGACAGTGGGGGAGACACCATATATTTT. Protein product: CASSTSDSGGDTIYF.

This clonotype occurred a few times. The CDR3 sequence is CASSYSHRVHGYTF. CDR3 DNA sequence: TGTGCCAGCAGTTACTCACACAGGGTCCACGGCTACACCTTC. J is TRBJ1-2 and V is TRBV6-5, with D perhaps TRBD1 (6 bases). V lost 0 bases, J lost 8 bases, and 13 bases lay in between. The V gene's germline CDR1 is MNHEY and CDR2 SVGAGI. The CDR3 runs 14 residues.

This clonotype was counted a few times. The chain combines TRBV9 with TRBJ2-3, with TRBD2 matching over 10 bases. Per germline, CDR1 SGDLS and CDR2 YYNGEE. V lost 1 base to trimming and J lost 3 bases; unmatched junction nucleotides: 2. The CDR3 is 15 amino acids. CDR3 region: CASSVSGGETDTQYF. In nucleotides, the CDR3 is TGTGCCAGCAGCGTAAGCGGGGGGGAAACAGATACGCAGTATTTT.

The V and J genes are TRBV11-2 and TRBJ2-7; D is unresolved. This CDR3 region has 11 residues. The germline V gene encodes CDR1 SGHAT and CDR2 FQNNGV. The germline V and J ends were trimmed by 6 bases and 7 bases, with 10 bases remaining between them. The CDR3 spells CASSQSREQYF. CDR3 in DNA: TGTGCCAGCAGTCAAAGCAGGGAGCAGTACTTC. Complete variable domain (other parts from reference TRBV11-2 and TRBJ2-7): EAGVAQSPRYKIIEKRQSVAFWCNPISGHATLYWYQQILGQGPKLLIQFQNNGVVDDSQLPKDRFSAERLKGVDSTLKIQPAKLEDSAVYLCASSQSREQYFGPGTRLTVT.

The rearrangement uses TRBV10-2 and TRBJ2-5, with 10 bases lining up with TRBD2. The CDR3 consists of 13 residues. J gave up 3 bases and V 8 bases, and 3 bases lay outside the gene matches. CDR1 is WSHSY and CDR2 is SAAADI in the germline V gene. The CDR3 sequence is CASAGLAEETQYF. DNA of the CDR3: TGCGCCAGCGCCGGACTAGCGGAAGAGACCCAGTACTTC.

This clonotype was observed a handful of times. This chain joins TRBV6-1 and TRBJ2-2; perhaps TRBD1 as D (6 bases). The CDR3 runs to 12 residues. Germline V gene data show CDR1 as MNHNS and CDR2 as SASEGT. Trimming shortened V by 8 bases and J by 10 bases, and 14 bases separated the two germline ends. The CDR3 DNA follows: TGTGCCAGCCGACCAGGGGAGCTGGAGCTGTTTTTT. Its protein is CASRPGELELFF.

J is TRBJ2-1 and V is TRBV6-2 or TRBV6-3; TRBD2 matches 7 bases. This CDR3 has 12 amino acids. V was pared by 5 bases and J by 13 bases, with 8 bases of the junction left unmatched. Per germline, CDR1 MNHEY and CDR2 SVGEGT. In DNA, the CDR3 is TGTGCCAGCAGTAGGCTCGGACTAGGTCAGTTCTTC. Translated: CASSRLGLGQFF.

There are a few counts of this clonotype. The genes are TRBV30 and TRBJ2-7; D call uncertain. This CDR3 spans 13 amino acids. The V and J ends lost 0 bases and 5 bases respectively, with 11 bases between them. Germline assignment: CDR1 GTSNPN and CDR2 SVGIG (reference sequence). CDR3 in amino acids: CAWSVGLDDEQYF. As DNA, the CDR3 is TGTGCCTGGAGTGTCGGCCTCGACGACGAGCAGTACTTC.